These 18 T cell receptor beta chains were sequenced from one sample in a study of cytomegalovirus exposure and HLA in healthy donors. 13 Jbeta primers and 60 Vbeta primers were used for the PCR. Sequencing was performed with immunoSEQ multiplex PCR; in TCRdb, only in-frame clones are kept and a portion is missing. This table has about 150,000 clones, 70% to 80% appearing once. Material: PBMCs. The receptors were sampled from a man aged 25 to 40 in good health and CMV-seronegative.

This chain connects TRBV29-1 to TRBJ2-3; D not certain. The CDR3 consists of 14 residues. V was pared by 8 bases and J by 6 bases, with 21 bases between. From germline, CDR1 is SQVTM and CDR2 ANQGSEA. The CDR3 nucleotides read TGCAGCTCCTTTCTTAGCCCAATGGCGGATACGCAGTATTTT. Amino acid sequence: CSSFLSPMADTQYF.

This clone turned up a few times. J is TRBJ1-5 and V is TRBV6-5; 8 bases map to TRBD1. This CDR3 is built from 13 residues. J was trimmed by 5 bases and V by 6 bases; bases with no gene match: 3. The germline CDR1 and CDR2 sequences are MNHEY and SVGAGI. CDR3 coding DNA: TGTGCCAGCAGAAACAGGGGGGATCAGCCCCAGCATTTT. Translation gives CASRNRGDQPQHF.

The genes are TRBV7-9 and TRBJ2-7; D gene uncertain. V lost 2 bases, J lost 0 bases, and 8 bases lay in between. This CDR3 contains 14 residues. Looked up from germline, CDR1 is SEHNR and CDR2 is FQNEAQ (reference sequence). This chain's CDR3 is CASSLNLNSYEQYF. CDR3 in DNA: TGTGCCAGCAGCTTAAACCTAAACTCCTACGAGCAGTACTTC.

This rearrangement joins TRBV28 to TRBJ2-7, with D possibly matching TRBD2 (7 bases). The CDR3 sequence is 15 residues long. V lost 7 bases and J 1 base, leaving 17 bases between the germline ends. Germline CDR1 reads MDHEN; CDR2 reads SYDVKM. CDR3 coding DNA: TGTGCCAGCACCCAGGGAGGGGGACTTTCCTACGAGCAGTACTTC. Translated: CASTQGGGLSYEQYF.

V gene TRBV30 combines with J gene TRBJ2-7, with 7 positions matching TRBD2. Germline assignment: CDR1 GTSNPN and CDR2 SVGIG (reference sequence). V lost 6 bases to trimming and J lost 0 bases; unmatched junction nucleotides: 2. This CDR3 region has 12 residues. Here the CDR3 DNA reads TGTGCCTGCTGCGGGAGCTCCTACGAGCAGTACTTC. This gives the protein CACCGSSYEQYF.

This chain connects TRBV6-5 to TRBJ2-7; 7 bases map to TRBD1. This CDR3 region has 15 residues. After removal of 0 bases from V and 6 bases from J, the junction contained 8 bases not matched to a gene. CDR1 and CDR2 (germline): MNHEY, SVGAGI. The CDR3 region is CASSYSNRGGGEQYF. The CDR3 bases are TGTGCCAGCAGTTACTCCAACAGGGGTGGAGGCGAGCAGTACTTC.

This clone has just one count. At the DNA level, this CDR3 is encoded by other sequences in the same sample as well. The V and J genes are TRBV15 and TRBJ2-3; 9 positions match TRBD1. Germline V gives CDR1 LNHNV, CDR2 YYDKDF (reference sequence). With 1 base clipped from V and 4 bases from J, the junction kept 6 bases outside the gene matches. The CDR3 extends over 16 amino acids. The CDR3 DNA reads as TGTGCCACCAGCAGAGCTGCGGGACAGGGATCAGATACGCAGTATTTT. It encodes CATSRAAGQGSDTQYF.

The chain has TRBV25-1 and TRBJ2-1, with D maybe TRBD1 (7 bases). V lost 8 bases, J lost 1 base, and 12 bases lay in between. Germline loops: CDR1 MGHDK, CDR2 SYGVNS. The CDR3 runs 14 residues. The CDR3 sequence: CASLGGQSYNEQFF. The CDR3 DNA follows: TGTGCCAGCTTGGGGGGACAGTCCTACAATGAGCAGTTCTTC.

The V call is TRBV6-1, the J call TRBJ1-1; 8 positions match TRBD1. Germline lookup yields CDR1 MNHNS and CDR2 SASEGT. This CDR3 spans 13 amino acids. Unmatched junction bases numbered 16, after V lost 11 bases and J lost 11 bases. CDR3 bases: TGTGCCTCCCGAGGGACAGGAGCCGTAAAGGCTTTCTTT. It codes for CASRGTGAVKAFF.

This clone was seen only a few times. The chain combines TRBV7-9 with TRBJ1-1; no clear D. From germline, CDR1 is SEHNR and CDR2 FQNEAQ (reference sequence). Trimming cost V 8 bases and J 4 bases, with 14 bases left between them. This CDR3 spans 13 amino acids. This CDR3 reads CASGVEVATEAFF. The CDR3 coding sequence is TGTGCCAGCGGTGTCGAGGTGGCCACTGAAGCTTTCTTT.

The chain is built from TRBV25-1 and TRBJ2-7; D is perhaps TRBD1 (5 bases). Germline assignment: CDR1 MGHDK and CDR2 SYGVNS. The CDR3 sequence is 14 residues long. Trimming removed 2 bases at V and 6 bases at J, with 14 bases between. CDR3 DNA sequence: TGTGCCAGCAGTGAAACCCCAGGGCTAGGCGAGCAGTACTTC. It encodes CASSETPGLGEQYF.

This clone was picked up one time. This rearrangement joins TRBV28 to TRBJ2-1; 9 positions match TRBD1. In germline, CDR1 is MDHEN, CDR2 SYDVKM. This CDR3 has 17 residues. Germline trimming cut 1 base from V and 5 bases from J; bases unmatched to any gene: 9. In DNA, the CDR3 is TGTGCCAGCAGTTTATTATCTGGGACAGGGTACCACAATGAGCAGTTCTTC. It codes for CASSLLSGTGYHNEQFF.

This clone was found a few times. The chain has TRBV6-1 and TRBJ2-7; D perhaps matches TRBD1 (6 bases). Trimming left V 5 bases short and J 2 bases short, with 16 bases between. Germline V CDR1 and CDR2: MNHNS, SASEGT. This CDR3 region has 15 residues. CDR3 residues: CASSPRVTGPYEQYF. CDR3 nucleotides: TGTGCCAGCAGTCCTAGAGTAACAGGGCCCTACGAGCAGTACTTC.

The chain employs TRBV28 and TRBJ2-1; D is unclear. CDR3 length equals 13 residues. The V gene lost 3 bases and the J gene lost 9 bases, with 12 bases spanning the gap. Germline values: CDR1 MDHEN, CDR2 SYDVKM. Written as DNA, the CDR3 is TGTGCCAGCAGTTTCCCGACGGCGGCTGAGCAGTTCTTC. This codes for CASSFPTAAEQFF.

The rearrangement links TRBV29-1 to TRBJ1-1; D remains ambiguous. Trimming took off 1 base at V and 0 bases at J, with 6 bases between the two ends. CDR3 size: 13 residues. Germline-derived CDR1 and CDR2 are SQVTM and ANQGSEA. The CDR3 DNA reads TGCAGCGTTGAAGGTTCGTTGAACACTGAAGCTTTCTTT. Protein: CSVEGSLNTEAFF. The variable domain in full, completed from reference TRBV29-1 and TRBJ1-1, reads SAVISQKPSRDICQRGTSLTIQCQVDSQVTMMFWYRQQPGQSLTLIATANQGSEATYESGFVIDKFPISRPNLTFSTLTVSNMSPEDSSIYLCSVEGSLNTEAFFGQGTRLTVV.

This clone was counted a single time. V and J are TRBV10-3 and TRBJ2-2; D is possibly TRBD2 (5 bases). CDR3 length: 13 amino acids. Germline V gene lookup returns CDR1 ENHRY and CDR2 SYGVKD. Trimming left V 9 bases short and J 3 bases short, with 11 bases between. CDR3 protein: CAIGGLHTGELFF. For the CDR3, the DNA is TGTGCCATAGGCGGGTTACACACCGGGGAGCTGTTTTTT.

V usage is TRBV13 and J usage is TRBJ2-5, with D possibly being TRBD2 (5 bases). The length of the CDR3 is 14 residues. Trimming removed 3 bases at V and 2 bases at J, with 10 bases between. CDR1 and CDR2 from the germline V gene are PRHDT and FYEKMQ (reference sequence). Here the CDR3 reads CASSLRVPQETQYF. The CDR3 DNA is TGTGCCAGCAGCTTGCGGGTCCCTCAAGAGACCCAGTACTTC. Drawing the rest from reference TRBV13 and TRBJ2-5, the complete variable domain is AAGVIQSPRHLIKEKRETATLKCYPIPRHDTVYWYQQGPGQDPQFLISFYEKMQSDKGSIPDRFSAQQFSDYHSELNMSSLELGDSALYFCASSLRVPQETQYFGPGTRLLVL.

With regard to this clone: This sample also contains other DNA sequences that code for the same CDR3. V usage is TRBV6-5 and J usage is TRBJ1-5; 9 bases fit TRBD1. Losses at the gene ends were 5 bases for V and 7 bases for J; bases not matched to a gene: 6. CDR1 and CDR2 (germline): MNHEY, SVGAGI. The CDR3 is 14 amino acids. The CDR3 DNA sequence: TGTGCCAGCAGTACACAGGGGGCGGGGCAGCCCCAGCATTTT. Translation: CASSTQGAGQPQHF.